The entry that follows covers one T cell receptor (beta chain) sequence. Its antigen is unknown. As to time point: week 47, end of study. One vaccine dose held 300 ug of mutant IDH1 20-mer peptide and came with topical imiquimod. The CDR3 loop spans 17 amino acids. CDR1 SGHTA and CDR2 FQGNSA come from the germline V gene. Trimming left V 1 base short and J 0 bases short, with 13 bases between. The data originate from a study of a mutant IDH1 vaccine in newly diagnosed glioma. Study results and limitations: Top-clonotype changes in peripheral T cells seemed unrelated to pseudoprogression.

The protocol was immunoSEQ multiplex PCR, while the TCRdb copy is restricted to in-frame clones and leaves out a portion. The repertoire holds about 32,000 clones, over 85% seen once, with roughly 2% in the top ten. This receptor was taken from a man aged 35 to 55 with glioma. The source was PBMCs, collected from a glioma patient whose treatment included an IDH1 peptide vaccine. J is TRBJ1-3 and V is TRBV7-2, with D unclear. This CDR3 reads CASSLVISGSSGNTIYF. The CDR3 DNA is TGTGCCAGCAGCTTAGTAATTTCGGGTAGCTCTGGAAACACCATATATTTT.